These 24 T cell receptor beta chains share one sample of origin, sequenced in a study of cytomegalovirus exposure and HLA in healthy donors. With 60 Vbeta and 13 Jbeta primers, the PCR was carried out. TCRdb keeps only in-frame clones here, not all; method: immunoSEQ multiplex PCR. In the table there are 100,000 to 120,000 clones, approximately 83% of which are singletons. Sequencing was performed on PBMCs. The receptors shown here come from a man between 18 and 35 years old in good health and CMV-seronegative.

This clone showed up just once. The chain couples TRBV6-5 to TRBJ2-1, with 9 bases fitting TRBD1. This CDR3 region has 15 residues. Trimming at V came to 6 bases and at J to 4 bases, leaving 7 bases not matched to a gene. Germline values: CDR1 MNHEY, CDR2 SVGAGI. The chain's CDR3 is CASSVGQGGYNEQFF. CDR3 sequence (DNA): TGTGCCAGCAGCGTGGGACAGGGAGGGTACAATGAGCAGTTCTTC.

In nucleotides, the CDR3 is TGTGCCAGCAGTGAATCTTGGGACAGGCGCACCGGGGAGCTGTTTTTT. The encoded protein is CASSESWDRRTGELFF. This chain uses TRBV6-1 with TRBJ2-2, with 8 bases lining up with TRBD1. This CDR3 has 16 residues. Germline assignment: CDR1 MNHNS and CDR2 SASEGT. J lost 4 bases, V lost 2 bases, and 6 bases had no gene match.

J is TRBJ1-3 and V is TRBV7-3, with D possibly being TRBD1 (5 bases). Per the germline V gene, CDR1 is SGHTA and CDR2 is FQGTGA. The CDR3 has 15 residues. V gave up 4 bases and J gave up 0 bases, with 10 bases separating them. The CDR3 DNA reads TGTGCCAGCAGCTACGACAGTAGCTCTGGAAACACCATATATTTT. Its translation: CASSYDSSSGNTIYF.

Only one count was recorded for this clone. The DNA of the CDR3 is TGTGCTAGTGGTTTGGTACTACGGGACAGCTCCTACAATGAGCAGTTCTTC. Its protein product is CASGLVLRDSSYNEQFF. The V gene is TRBV12-5, the J gene TRBJ2-1; 7 bases are shared with TRBD1. This CDR3 has 17 amino acids. CDR1 and CDR2 (germline): LGHNT, FRNRAP. V was pared by 0 bases and J by 0 bases, with 5 bases of the junction left unmatched.

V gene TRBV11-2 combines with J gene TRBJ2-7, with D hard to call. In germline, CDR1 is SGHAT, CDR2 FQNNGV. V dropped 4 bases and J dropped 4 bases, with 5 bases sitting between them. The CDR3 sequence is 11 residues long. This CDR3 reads CASSYQYEQYF. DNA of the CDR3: TGTGCCAGCAGCTACCAGTACGAGCAGTACTTC.

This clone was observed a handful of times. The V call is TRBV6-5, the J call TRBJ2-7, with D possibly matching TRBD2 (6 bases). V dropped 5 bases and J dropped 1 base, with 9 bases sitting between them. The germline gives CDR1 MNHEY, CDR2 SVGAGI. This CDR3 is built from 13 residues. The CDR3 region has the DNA TGTGCCAGCAGTACCGGGAGTTCCTACGAGCAGTACTTC. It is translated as CASSTGSSYEQYF.

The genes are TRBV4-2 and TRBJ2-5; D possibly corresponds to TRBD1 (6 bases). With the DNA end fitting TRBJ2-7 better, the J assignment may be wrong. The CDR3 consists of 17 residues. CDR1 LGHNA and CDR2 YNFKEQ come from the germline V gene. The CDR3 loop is CASSQAPRTRQVHEQYF. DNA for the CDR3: TGTGCCAGCAGCCAAGCCCCCAGGACCCGACAGGTCCACGAGCAGTACTTC.

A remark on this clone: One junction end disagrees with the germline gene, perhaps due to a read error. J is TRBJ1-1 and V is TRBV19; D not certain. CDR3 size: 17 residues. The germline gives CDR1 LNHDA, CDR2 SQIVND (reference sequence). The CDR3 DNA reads TGTGCCTGTAGTACGAACTGGACCAGAGGAGGTTACACTGAAGCTTTCTTT. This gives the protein CACSTNWTRGGYTEAFF. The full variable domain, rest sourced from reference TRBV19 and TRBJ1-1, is DGGITQSPKYLFRKEGQNVTLSCEQNLNHDAMYWYRQDPGQGLRLIYYSQIVNDFQKGDIAEGYSVSREKKESFPLTVTSAQKNPTAFYLCACSTNWTRGGYTEAFFGQGTRLTVV.

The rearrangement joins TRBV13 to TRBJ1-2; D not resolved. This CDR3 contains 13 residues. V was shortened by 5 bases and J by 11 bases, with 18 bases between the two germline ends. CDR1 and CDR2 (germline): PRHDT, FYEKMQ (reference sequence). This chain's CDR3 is CASSPYRGGDYTF. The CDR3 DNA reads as TGTGCCAGCAGCCCTTACCGGGGAGGAGATTACACCTTC.

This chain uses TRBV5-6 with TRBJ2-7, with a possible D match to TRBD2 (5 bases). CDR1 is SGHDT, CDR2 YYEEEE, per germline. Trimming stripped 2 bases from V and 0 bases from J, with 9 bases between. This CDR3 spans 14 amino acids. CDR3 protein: CASSLKRSSYEQYF. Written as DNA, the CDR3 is TGTGCCAGCAGCTTAAAGCGGAGCTCCTACGAGCAGTACTTC.

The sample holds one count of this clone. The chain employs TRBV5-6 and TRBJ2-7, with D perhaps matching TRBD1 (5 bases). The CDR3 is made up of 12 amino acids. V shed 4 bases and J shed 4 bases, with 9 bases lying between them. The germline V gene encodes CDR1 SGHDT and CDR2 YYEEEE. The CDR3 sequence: CASSLDRYEQYF. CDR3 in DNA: TGTGCCAGCAGCCTAGACAGATACGAGCAGTACTTC.

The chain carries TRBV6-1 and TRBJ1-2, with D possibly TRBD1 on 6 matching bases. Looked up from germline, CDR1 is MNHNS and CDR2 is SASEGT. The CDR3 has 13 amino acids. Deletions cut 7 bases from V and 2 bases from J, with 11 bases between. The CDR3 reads CASKPGTNYGYTF. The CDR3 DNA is TGTGCCAGCAAGCCCGGGACAAACTATGGCTACACCTTC.

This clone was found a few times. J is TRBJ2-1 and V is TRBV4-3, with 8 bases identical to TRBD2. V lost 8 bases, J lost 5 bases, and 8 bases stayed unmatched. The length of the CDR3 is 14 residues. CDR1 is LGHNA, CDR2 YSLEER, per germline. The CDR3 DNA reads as TGCGCCAGCTCCCGACTAGCGCTCGACAATGAGCAGTTCTTC. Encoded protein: CASSRLALDNEQFF.

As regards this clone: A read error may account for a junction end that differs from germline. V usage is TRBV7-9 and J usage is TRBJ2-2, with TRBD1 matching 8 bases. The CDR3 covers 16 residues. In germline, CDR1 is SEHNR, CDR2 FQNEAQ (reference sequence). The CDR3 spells CSSSERTGITTGELFF. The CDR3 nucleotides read TGTTCCAGCAGCGAGAGGACAGGGATTACCACCGGGGAGCTGTTTTTT.

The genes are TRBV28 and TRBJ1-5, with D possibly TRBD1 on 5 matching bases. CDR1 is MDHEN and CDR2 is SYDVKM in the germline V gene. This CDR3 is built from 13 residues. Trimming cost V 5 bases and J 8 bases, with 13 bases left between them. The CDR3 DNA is TGTGCCAGCAGTCCCCCGCTGACAGAGCCCCAGCATTTT. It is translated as CASSPPLTEPQHF.

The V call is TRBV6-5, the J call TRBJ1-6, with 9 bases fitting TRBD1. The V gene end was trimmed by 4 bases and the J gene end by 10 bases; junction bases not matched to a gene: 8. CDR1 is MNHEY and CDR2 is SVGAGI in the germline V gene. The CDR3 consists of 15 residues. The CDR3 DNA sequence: TGTGCCAGCAGTTGGGACAGGGAGGTTCGGTCACCCCTCCACTTT. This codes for CASSWDREVRSPLHF.

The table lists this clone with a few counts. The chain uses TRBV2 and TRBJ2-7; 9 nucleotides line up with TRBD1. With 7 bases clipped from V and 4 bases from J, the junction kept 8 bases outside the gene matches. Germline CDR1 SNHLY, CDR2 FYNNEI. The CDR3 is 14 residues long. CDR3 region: CASIGGQGRYEQYF. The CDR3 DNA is TGTGCCAGCATAGGGGGACAGGGTCGGTACGAGCAGTACTTC.

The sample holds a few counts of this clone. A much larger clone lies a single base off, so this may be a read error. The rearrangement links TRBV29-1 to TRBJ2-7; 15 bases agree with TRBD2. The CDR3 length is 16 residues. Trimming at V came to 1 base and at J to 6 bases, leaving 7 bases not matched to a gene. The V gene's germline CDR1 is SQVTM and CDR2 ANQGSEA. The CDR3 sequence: CSVEGTSGRGLCEQYF. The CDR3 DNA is TGCAGCGTTGAAGGGACTAGCGGGAGGGGTCTCTGCGAGCAGTACTTC.

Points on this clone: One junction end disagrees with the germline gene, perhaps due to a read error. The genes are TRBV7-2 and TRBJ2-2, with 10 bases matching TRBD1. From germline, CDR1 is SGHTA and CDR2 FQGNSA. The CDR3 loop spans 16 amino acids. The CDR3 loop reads CASSQPPGQGSGELFF. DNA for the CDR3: TGCGCCAGCAGCCAACCTCCGGGACAGGGGTCCGGGGAGCTGTTTTTT. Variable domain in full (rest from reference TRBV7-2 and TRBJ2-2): GAGVSQSPSNKVTEKGKDVELRCDPISGHTALYWYRQSLGQGLEFLIYFQGNSAPDKSGLPSDRFSAERTGGSVSTLTIQRTQQEDSAVYLCASSQPPGQGSGELFFGEGSRLTVL.

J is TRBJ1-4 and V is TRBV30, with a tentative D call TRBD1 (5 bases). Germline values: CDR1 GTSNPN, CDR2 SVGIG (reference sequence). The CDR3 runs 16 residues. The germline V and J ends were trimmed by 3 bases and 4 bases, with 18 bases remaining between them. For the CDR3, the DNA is TGTGCCTGGAGCGACCTAGGAGGGGCAGTTAATGAAAAACTGTTTTTT. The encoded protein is CAWSDLGGAVNEKLFF.

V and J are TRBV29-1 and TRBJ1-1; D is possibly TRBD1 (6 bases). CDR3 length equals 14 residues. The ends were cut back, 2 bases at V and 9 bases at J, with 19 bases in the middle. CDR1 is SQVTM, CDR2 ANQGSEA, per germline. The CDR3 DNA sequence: TGCAGCGTTGAAACGAGGACAGCTGGCCACCAAGCTTTCTTT. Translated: CSVETRTAGHQAFF.

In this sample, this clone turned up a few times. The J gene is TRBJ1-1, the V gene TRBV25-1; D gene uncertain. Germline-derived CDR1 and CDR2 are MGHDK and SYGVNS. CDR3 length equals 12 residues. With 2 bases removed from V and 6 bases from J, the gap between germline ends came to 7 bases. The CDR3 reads CASSEASAEAFF. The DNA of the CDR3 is TGTGCCAGCAGTGAAGCTAGCGCTGAAGCTTTCTTT.

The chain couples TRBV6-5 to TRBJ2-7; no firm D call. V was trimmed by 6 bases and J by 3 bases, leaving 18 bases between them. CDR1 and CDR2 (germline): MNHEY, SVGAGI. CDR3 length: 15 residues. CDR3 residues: CASRLHRSNNYEQYF. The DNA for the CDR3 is TGTGCCAGCAGATTACACCGATCGAACAACTACGAGCAGTACTTC.

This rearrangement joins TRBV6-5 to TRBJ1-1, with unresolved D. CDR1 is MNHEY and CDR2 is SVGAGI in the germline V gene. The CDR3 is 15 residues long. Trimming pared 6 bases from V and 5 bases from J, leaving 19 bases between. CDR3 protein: CASRQPTTGGTEAFF. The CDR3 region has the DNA TGTGCCAGCAGGCAGCCTACAACGGGTGGAACTGAAGCTTTCTTT.